This passage covers 27 T cell receptor beta chains from one sample sequenced in a study of identical twins. TCRdb recomputed calls from the 5' RACE reads with MiXCR, one row per CDR3 protein. The sample holds about 690,000 distinct CDR3 sequences, around 6% seen once. Sequencing used naive T cells sorted from blood. Receptors originate from a man between 18 and 35 years old in good health.

This clonotype showed up just a few times. The chain is built from TRBV30 and TRBJ2-3, with D unresolved. V gave up 2 bases and J gave up 1 base, with 10 bases separating them. The CDR3 has 14 residues. Germline-derived CDR1 and CDR2 are GTSNPN and SVGIG (reference sequence). In DNA form, the CDR3 reads TGTGCCTGGAGTAAAATGACGGGCACAGATACGCAGTATTTT. Protein product: CAWSKMTGTDTQYF.

This clonotype occurred a few times. The V call is TRBV12-3 or TRBV12-4, the J call TRBJ1-1; D possibly corresponds to TRBD1 (6 bases). V gave up 5 bases and J gave up 4 bases, with 14 bases separating them. This CDR3 region has 14 residues. This CDR3 is CASSLTGQGTEAFF. CDR3 in DNA: TGTGCCAGCAGTCTTACAGGGCAAGGCACTGAAGCTTTCTTT.

This clonotype was seen repeatedly, ten times or more. The chain carries TRBV20-1 and TRBJ2-1, with 7 bases fitting TRBD2. J gave up 2 bases and V 3 bases, and 4 bases lay outside the gene matches. The germline V gene encodes CDR1 DFQATT and CDR2 SNEGSKA (reference sequence). This CDR3 comprises 14 residues. The CDR3 nucleotides are TGCAGTGCTAGGGCGGGAGCGGCCTACAATGAGCAGTTCTTC. Translated, it gives CSARAGAAYNEQFF.

This clonotype was counted at least ten times. The gene calls are TRBV4-2 and TRBJ2-7, with a possible D match to TRBD1 (6 bases). CDR1 and CDR2 from the germline V gene are LGHNA and YNFKEQ. V was shortened by 0 bases and J by 0 bases, with 12 bases between the two germline ends. The CDR3 loop spans 16 amino acids. The CDR3 sequence is CASSQDSGANSYEQYF. Here the CDR3 DNA reads TGTGCCAGCAGCCAAGACTCAGGGGCTAACTCCTACGAGCAGTACTTC.

CDR3 nucleotide sequence: TGTGCCAGCAGTTTCTCGCCAGGGCAAGAGACCCAGTACTTC. This sequence encodes CASSFSPGQETQYF. V gene TRBV12-3 or TRBV12-4 combines with J gene TRBJ2-5, with a tentative D call TRBD1 (5 bases). Trimming took 3 bases from V and 2 from J, leaving 10 bases between them. The CDR3 runs to 14 residues.

This clonotype occurred a few times. This sequence joins TRBV9 and TRBJ2-3; TRBD1 is a possible D gene (6 bases). Germline V gene data show CDR1 as SGDLS and CDR2 as YYNGEE. The ends were cut back, 4 bases at V and 2 bases at J, with 20 bases in the middle. The CDR3 has 17 amino acids. CDR3: CASSIAPRDTFTDTQYF. Written as DNA, the CDR3 is TGTGCCAGCAGCATTGCGCCCCGGGACACCTTCACAGATACGCAGTATTTT.

A remark on this clonotype: This could be a read error, since a much larger clone is one nucleotide away. V is TRBV7-2 and J is TRBJ2-7; 14 nucleotides align to TRBD2. CDR3 length: 16 amino acids. Germline V CDR1 and CDR2: SGHTA, FQGNSA. This CDR3 reads CASSLGGLAGVYGQYF. CDR3 nucleotides: TGTGCCAGCAGCTTAGGGGGACTAGCGGGAGTCTACGGGCAGTACTTC. Using reference TRBV7-2 and TRBJ2-7 for the parts outside the CDR3, the full variable domain is GAGVSQSPSNKVTEKGKDVELRCDPISGHTALYWYRQSLGQGLEFLIYFQGNSAPDKSGLPSDRFSAERTGGSVSTLTIQRTQQEDSAVYLCASSLGGLAGVYGQYFGPGTRLTVT.

This clonotype has at least ten counts. The rearrangement joins TRBV28 to TRBJ2-7; D is possibly TRBD1 (6 bases). Germline V gives CDR1 MDHEN, CDR2 SYDVKM. Trimming removed 7 bases from V and 1 base from J, with 8 bases in between. The CDR3 has 12 amino acids. The CDR3 region has the DNA TGTGCCAGCAAGACAGGTTCCTACGAGCAGTACTTC. Translating it yields CASKTGSYEQYF. Variable domain in full (rest from reference TRBV28 and TRBJ2-7): DVKVTQSSRYLVKRTGEKVFLECVQDMDHENMFWYRQDPGLGLRLIYFSYDVKMKEKGDIPEGYSVSREKKERFSLILESASTNQTSMYLCASKTGSYEQYFGPGTRLTVT.

This clonotype has just a few counts. CDR3 bases: TGTGCAACCGGGGGTGTCGGGGAGCTGTTTTTT. It encodes CATGGVGELFF. The chain carries TRBV24-1 and TRBJ2-2; a weak D match, TRBD2 (6 bases). The length of the CDR3 is 11 residues. Germline CDR1 KGHDR, CDR2 SFDVKD.

V usage is TRBV7-2 and J usage is TRBJ2-1, with D possibly being TRBD1 (5 bases). In germline, CDR1 is SGHTA, CDR2 FQGNSA. The CDR3 totals 16 residues. Deletions cut 2 bases from V and 1 base from J, with 12 bases between. CDR3 DNA: TGTGCCAGCAGCTTACAGGGTTCTAGGTCCTACAATGAGCAGTTCTTC. Translating gives CASSLQGSRSYNEQFF.

This clonotype has at least ten counts. The chain recombines TRBV20-1 with TRBJ2-7; D is ambiguous. V was trimmed by 0 bases and J by 3 bases, leaving 18 bases between them. The CDR3 loop spans 16 amino acids. Per the germline V gene, CDR1 is DFQATT and CDR2 is SNEGSKA (reference sequence). The CDR3 DNA reads TGCAGTGCTAGAGATCAATTCGGTAGCCCCAACTACGAGCAGTACTTC. The encoded protein is CSARDQFGSPNYEQYF.

With respect to this clonotype: A read error may be the cause here, since a much bigger clone is one base away. The chain carries TRBV7-2 and TRBJ1-1; 7 bases fit TRBD1. This CDR3 contains 13 residues. With V trimmed by 5 bases and J by 3 bases, 3 bases remained unmatched. Germline assignment: CDR1 SGHTA and CDR2 FQGNSA. The CDR3 DNA reads TGTGCCAGCAGCCCGGGACAGTACACTGAAGCTTTCTTT. Protein: CASSPGQYTEAFF.

As for this clonotype: This may stem from a read error, because a much larger clone lies one nucleotide away. The conserved phenylalanine or tryptophan normally closing the CDR3 is absent here, so this likely arose from a read error. The rearrangement links TRBV29-1 to TRBJ1-1, with 9 nucleotides matching TRBD1. This CDR3 is 13 amino acids long. Trimming at V came to 6 bases and at J to 5 bases, leaving 7 bases not matched to a gene. Per germline, CDR1 SQVTM and CDR2 ANQGSEA. CDR3 loop: CSVADRGETEAFC. CDR3 DNA sequence: TGCAGCGTCGCGGACAGGGGTGAGACTGAAGCTTTCTGT.

This clonotype was seen repeatedly, ten times or more. The chain employs TRBV5-1 and TRBJ2-5, with D possibly being TRBD1 (5 bases). Between the trimmed V and J ends, which lost 0 bases and 0 bases, there was a span of 6 bases. Germline CDR1 is SGHRS and CDR2 is YFSETQ. The CDR3 totals 14 residues. The chain's CDR3 is CASSLGQYQETQYF. The CDR3 DNA sequence: TGCGCCAGCAGCTTGGGACAGTACCAAGAGACCCAGTACTTC.

This clonotype appeared a few times. The chain couples TRBV5-1 to TRBJ2-6; D ambiguous. This CDR3 spans 17 amino acids. V lost 0 bases and J lost 0, with 10 bases in between. Germline V lookup: CDR1 SGHRS, CDR2 YFSETQ. CDR3 sequence: CASSLAAGSSGANVLTF. Here the CDR3 DNA reads TGCGCCAGCAGCTTGGCCGCTGGATCCTCTGGGGCCAACGTCCTGACTTTC.

This clonotype turned up a few times. The chain has TRBV11-2 and TRBJ2-1, with D unclear. Trimming took 5 bases from V and 4 from J, leaving 6 bases between them. The germline CDR1 and CDR2 sequences are SGHAT and FQNNGV. The CDR3 sequence is 12 residues long. The CDR3 reads CASSQKYNEQFF. For the CDR3, the DNA is TGTGCCAGCAGCCAGAAATACAATGAGCAGTTCTTC.

The chain has TRBV10-3 and TRBJ2-3, with D unclear. The germline V gene encodes CDR1 ENHRY and CDR2 SYGVKD. There are 13 residues in the CDR3. V was trimmed by 4 bases and J by 1 base, leaving 6 bases between them. The CDR3 region has the DNA TGTGCCATCAGTGGATTAGGCACAGATACGCAGTATTTT. Its translation is CAISGLGTDTQYF.

As to this clonotype: Since a much larger clone is just one base distant, this may be a read error. The chain links TRBV7-2 to TRBJ2-5, with 8 nucleotides matching TRBD2. Per germline, CDR1 SGHTA and CDR2 FQGNSA. CDR3 length: 15 residues. V dropped 4 bases and J dropped 4; count of bases not matched to a gene: 8. This CDR3 is CASSSGLERGETQYF. DNA of the CDR3: TGTGCCAGCAGCTCGGGACTAGAGCGGGGAGAGACCCAGTACTTC.

This clonotype was observed at least ten times. The V call is TRBV12-3 or TRBV12-4, the J call TRBJ1-3; no reliable D call. The CDR3 totals 14 residues. V was clipped by 5 bases and J by 2 bases, with 10 bases between them. In nucleotides, the CDR3 is TGTGCCAGCAGTCCCCGCCCGACTGGAAACACCATATATTTT. This encodes CASSPRPTGNTIYF.

This clonotype was seen at least ten times. This chain joins TRBV4-1 and TRBJ2-1; 7 bases match TRBD2. The CDR3 covers 17 residues. Germline CDR1 MGHRA, CDR2 YSYEKL. The ends lost 1 base at V and 6 bases at J; junction bases unmatched: 12. The CDR3 nucleotides read TGCGCCAGCAGCCAAGGGGTAACGGGAGGCTTGGGCAATGAGCAGTTCTTC. Translated, it gives CASSQGVTGGLGNEQFF.

This clonotype came up many times. The J gene is TRBJ2-3, the V gene TRBV4-3; TRBD2 matches at 8 bases. Germline V lookup: CDR1 LGHNA, CDR2 YSLEER. There are 15 residues in the CDR3. After removal of 3 bases from V and 11 bases from J, the junction contained 13 bases not matched to a gene. Written as DNA, the CDR3 is TGCGCCAGCAGCCAGCGACTAGCGTCCCATATTAAGCAGTATTTT. This encodes CASSQRLASHIKQYF.

The table lists this clonotype with a few counts. V is TRBV28 and J is TRBJ2-7; D is ambiguous. The CDR3 runs to 14 residues. The V and J ends lost 7 bases and 0 bases respectively, with 13 bases between them. CDR1 and CDR2 (germline): MDHEN, SYDVKM. CDR3 sequence (DNA): TGTGCCAGCAAGGTCGGCGGAAGCTCCTACGAGCAGTACTTC. Translating gives CASKVGGSSYEQYF.

The table lists this clonotype with a few counts. V is TRBV29-1 and J is TRBJ2-1, with 8 bases lining up with TRBD2. The CDR3 is 16 residues long. Germline V lookup: CDR1 SQVTM, CDR2 ANQGSEA. V lost 6 bases to trimming and J lost 6 bases; unmatched junction nucleotides: 16. The CDR3 here is CSVDRGPGRAFNEQFF. The CDR3 DNA reads TGCAGCGTGGACCGAGGACCCGGGAGGGCCTTCAATGAGCAGTTCTTC.

The genes are TRBV28 and TRBJ2-6, with D unclear. The CDR3 runs to 16 residues. V shed 2 bases and J shed 2 bases, with 10 bases lying between them. Per germline, CDR1 MDHEN and CDR2 SYDVKM. The CDR3 loop is CASSLNRLPGANVLTF. CDR3 nucleotides: TGTGCCAGCAGTTTAAACCGGCTCCCTGGGGCCAACGTCCTGACTTTC.

In this sample, this clonotype turned up many times. The genes are TRBV27 and TRBJ2-1; 10 bases are a match to TRBD1. The CDR3 has 15 amino acids. The V gene end was trimmed by 8 bases and the J gene end by 1 base; junction bases not matched to a gene: 5. The V gene's germline CDR1 is MNHEY and CDR2 SMNVEV (reference sequence). The CDR3 region is CASGTGEASYNEQFF. The CDR3 region has the DNA TGTGCCAGCGGGACAGGGGAAGCTTCCTACAATGAGCAGTTCTTC.

The chain has TRBV21-1 and TRBJ2-7. TRBV21-1 is a documented pseudogene. This CDR3 is 12 amino acids long. The CDR3, as DNA: TGTGCCAGCAGCATTAGGGTAGGCGAGCAGTACGTC. Amino acid sequence: CASSIRVGEQYV.

This clonotype was counted a few times. V is TRBV20-1 and J is TRBJ2-3; 11 bases map to TRBD2. Germline V CDR1 and CDR2: DFQATT, SNEGSKA (reference sequence). Unmatched junction bases numbered 9, after V lost 0 bases and J lost 4 bases. CDR3 length: 17 amino acids. In DNA form, the CDR3 reads TGCAGTGCTAGAGACGCCTTAGCGGGAGGGCCCGCAGATACGCAGTATTTT. Translated: CSARDALAGGPADTQYF.